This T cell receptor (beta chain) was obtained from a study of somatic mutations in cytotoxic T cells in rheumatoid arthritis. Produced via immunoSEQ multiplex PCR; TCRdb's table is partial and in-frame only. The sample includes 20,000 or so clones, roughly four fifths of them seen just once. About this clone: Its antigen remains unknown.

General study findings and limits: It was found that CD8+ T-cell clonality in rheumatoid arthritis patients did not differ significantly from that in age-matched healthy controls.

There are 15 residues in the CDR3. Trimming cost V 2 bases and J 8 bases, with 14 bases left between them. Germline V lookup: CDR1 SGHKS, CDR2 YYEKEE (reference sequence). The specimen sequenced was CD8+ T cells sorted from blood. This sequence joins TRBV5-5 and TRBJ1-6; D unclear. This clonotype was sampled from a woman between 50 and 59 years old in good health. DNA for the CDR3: TGTGCCAGCAGCTTACTCGGCCGTGGTGATTCACCCCTCCACTTT. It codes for CASSLLGRGDSPLHF.